This T cell receptor (beta chain) was identified in a study of cytomegalovirus exposure and HLA in healthy donors. Regarding the study as a whole: TCR association rates varied by HLA locus in a later analysis, with DRB1 highest and HLA-C lowest.

In its sample, this clone is medium-sized. Its antigen is still unknown. It was with 60 Vbeta and 13 Jbeta primers that the PCR ran. Sequencing was performed with immunoSEQ multiplex PCR; in TCRdb, only in-frame clones are kept and a portion is missing. The table shows around 150,000 clones, with about 76% occurring only once. Trimming pared 5 bases from V and 3 bases from J, leaving 10 bases between. The germline V gene has CDR1 MNHNY and CDR2 SVGAGI (reference sequence). The CDR3 sequence is 13 residues long. The rearrangement links TRBV6-6 to TRBJ1-1, with D perhaps matching TRBD1 (5 bases). The clonotype originates from a male donor in good health and CMV-seropositive. What was sequenced was PBMCs. The CDR3 loop reads CASSAQVYTEAFF. The CDR3 bases are TGTGCCAGCAGTGCACAGGTGTACACTGAAGCTTTCTTT.